One and the same sample provided the 16 T cell receptor beta chains below, sequenced in a study of read filtering for tumor transcriptome and immune sequencing. The library was built from 400 ng RNA with molecular barcoded adaptors for alpha/delta and beta/gamma chains. TCRdb re-derived calls from the reads in MiXCR, one entry per CDR3 protein. In the table there are some 130,000 distinct CDR3 sequences, approximately 13% of which are singletons. Sequencing was performed on a population of CD138-negative cells sorted from bone marrow. The receptors were gathered from a donor at least 40 years old with multiple myeloma.

This clonotype showed up many times. The chain carries TRBV30 and TRBJ2-1; unclear D gene. CDR3 length: 13 residues. The ends were cut back, 0 bases at V and 8 bases at J, with 11 bases in the middle. CDR1 and CDR2 (germline): GTSNPN, SVGIG (reference sequence). CDR3 DNA sequence: TGTGCCTGGAGTGTACACGCCCAACATGAGCAGTTCTTC. Its translation is CAWSVHAQHEQFF.

This clonotype was counted ten times or more. The CDR3 spells CASSLEGYEQYF. In DNA, the CDR3 is TGTGCCAGCAGCCTGGAGGGCTACGAGCAGTACTTC. The gene calls are TRBV6-6 and TRBJ2-7; D is perhaps TRBD2 (6 bases). Germline V gene data show CDR1 as MNHNY and CDR2 as SVGAGI (reference sequence). Trimming shortened V by 6 bases and J by 3 bases, and 9 bases separated the two germline ends. This CDR3 spans 12 amino acids.

This clonotype showed up many times. The germline gene is not matched at one end of the junction; a read error may be the cause. The V and J genes are TRBV29-1 and TRBJ2-2, with TRBD1 as a possible D gene (6 bases). The CDR3 is 12 amino acids. Looked up from germline, CDR1 is SQVTM and CDR2 is ANQGSEA. The CDR3 bases are TGCAGCATTGAGGGGGACACCGGGGAGCTGTTTTTT. Its protein is CSIEGDTGELFF.

There are a few counts of this clonotype. This could be a read error, since a much larger clone is one nucleotide away. This chain joins TRBV20-1 and TRBJ2-1; 7 nucleotides align to TRBD2. The V segment lost 4 bases and the J segment 8 bases; nucleotides outside the gene matches: 11. The CDR3 extends over 14 amino acids. Germline CDR1 reads DFQATT; CDR2 reads SNEGSKA (reference sequence). For the CDR3, the DNA is TGCAGTGCTAAGAGCGGGAAGGCCTTGGATGAGCAGTTCTTC. This translates into CSAKSGKALDEQFF.

This clonotype was observed a handful of times. The rearrangement links TRBV15 to TRBJ2-3; TRBD1 matches at 8 bases. The CDR3 runs to 16 residues. Germline assignment: CDR1 LNHNV and CDR2 YYDKDF (reference sequence). Trimming took 2 bases from V and 2 from J; bases not matched to a gene: 6. The CDR3 DNA reads as TGTGCCACCAGCAGAACACAGGGGGGATTCACAGATACGCAGTATTTT. Protein product: CATSRTQGGFTDTQYF.

There are many counts of this clonotype. The rearrangement joins TRBV10-3 to TRBJ1-2, with 7 bases fitting TRBD1. The CDR3 runs 13 residues. Trimming at V came to 5 bases and at J to 4 bases, leaving 4 bases not matched to a gene. Germline lookup yields CDR1 ENHRY and CDR2 SYGVKD. CDR3 nucleotide sequence: TGTGCCATCAGTCCGACAGGGACCTATGGCTACACCTTC. Protein sequence: CAISPTGTYGYTF.

A few counts support this clonotype. This chain links TRBV9 with TRBJ2-3; D remains unclear. This CDR3 is 12 amino acids long. Deletions cut 3 bases from V and 2 bases from J, with 4 bases between. CDR1 SGDLS and CDR2 YYNGEE come from the germline V gene. This CDR3 reads CASSATTDTQYF. CDR3 bases: TGTGCCAGCAGCGCAACCACAGATACGCAGTATTTT.

The gene calls are TRBV23-1 and TRBJ1-1; 7 bases are shared with TRBD1. Being an ORF, TRBV23-1 has a function that is uncertain. The CDR3 runs 17 residues. J was trimmed by 5 bases and V by 3 bases; bases with no gene match: 15. CDR3 loop: CASSHRPRDRAGTEAFF. The CDR3 nucleotides read TGCGCCAGCAGTCATCGGCCAAGAGACAGGGCGGGAACTGAAGCTTTCTTT.

This clonotype was recorded many times. At one of its ends the junction is not consistent with the germline gene, which may arise from a read error. The chain has TRBV7-2 and TRBJ1-5; D remains unclear. CDR1 and CDR2 (germline): SGHTA, FQGNSA. The CDR3 has 15 residues. DNA for the CDR3: TGTGCCAGCAGCGTAGCTCCCTTCCTTGGGCAGCCCCAGCATTTT. Protein sequence: CASSVAPFLGQPQHF.

This clonotype was counted at least ten times. The chain couples TRBV20-1 to TRBJ2-2; TRBD2 aligns across 11 bases. The germline V gene encodes CDR1 DFQATT and CDR2 SNEGSKA (reference sequence). The J segment lost 2 bases and the V segment lost 0 bases, leaving 5 bases of the junction unmatched. CDR3 length: 17 amino acids. Written as DNA, the CDR3 is TGCAGTGCTAGAGAAATAGCGGGAGGGATAAACACCGGGGAGCTGTTTTTT. Translation: CSAREIAGGINTGELFF.

The genes are TRBV19 and TRBJ2-2, with 8 bases that match TRBD1. This CDR3 contains 14 residues. The ends lost 8 bases at V and 4 bases at J; junction bases unmatched: 6. Germline CDR1 LNHDA, CDR2 SQIVND (reference sequence). CDR3 sequence: CASGGQGLTGELFF. The CDR3 DNA reads as TGTGCCAGTGGAGGACAGGGCCTCACCGGGGAGCTGTTTTTT.

This clonotype was seen a few times. This chain joins TRBV7-8 and TRBJ1-1; possible D gene TRBD1, 6 bases. Germline V lookup: CDR1 SGHVS, CDR2 FQNEAQ. CDR3 length equals 12 residues. Trimming pared 1 base from V and 10 bases from J, leaving 10 bases between. The DNA for the CDR3 is TGTGCCAGCAGCTTAGGCCAGGGGACAGCTTTCTTT. The encoded protein is CASSLGQGTAFF.

In this sample, this clonotype turned up many times. The rearrangement uses TRBV12-3 or TRBV12-4 and TRBJ2-1; 12 bases agree with TRBD2. The CDR3 has 15 amino acids. Germline trimming cut 6 bases from V and 7 bases from J; bases unmatched to any gene: 7. CDR3 residues: CASSPGLAGPNEQFF. For the CDR3, the DNA is TGTGCCAGCAGCCCTGGACTAGCGGGACCGAATGAGCAGTTCTTC.

V is TRBV6-5 and J is TRBJ2-3; D is perhaps TRBD1 (6 bases). CDR1 and CDR2 from the germline V gene are MNHEY and SVGAGI. The V end lost 5 bases, the J end lost 0 bases, and 12 bases lay between the germline ends. CDR3 length equals 15 residues. The CDR3 DNA is TGTGCCAGCAGTACCAGGACAGAAAGCACAGATACGCAGTATTTT. It codes for CASSTRTESTDTQYF.

In the case of this clonotype: This may be a read error, as it is one base from a much larger clone. V usage is TRBV3-1 and J usage is TRBJ2-5, with TRBD2 matching over 7 bases. This CDR3 comprises 14 residues. Germline assignment: CDR1 LGHDT and CDR2 YNNKEL (reference sequence). The CDR3 region is CACSQMRGQETQYF. CDR3 in DNA: TGTGCCTGCAGCCAAATGCGGGGGCAAGAGACCCAGTACTTC.

The table lists this clonotype with many counts. The chain couples TRBV21-1 to TRBJ2-1; the tabulated D call, TRBD1, remains unverified against the DNA. TRBV21-1 is termed a pseudogene. The CDR3 length is 17 residues. The CDR3 region is CASSKCGRQGIYNEQFF. In nucleotides, the CDR3 is TGTGCCAGCAGCAAATGCGGGCGGCAGGGGATCTACAATGAGCAGTTCTTC.